The following is a TCR beta chain sequence with its context. There is no known antigen for this receptor. No base quality information exists; no much larger clone differs at one position. This record comes from a study of early T cells in non-severe SARS-CoV-2 infection (dated by TCRdb to the early 2020s). With regard to the full study: Bulk RNA from unsorted whole blood was used for TCR sequencing, so alpha and beta chains could not be paired.

Paper-wide results and their limitations: VDJdb matching was skewed toward anti-spike CD8 responses and likely underestimated virus-specific expansions by missing private and CD4 specificities.

V loses 4 bases at its end and J loses 6 bases; junction bases beyond the gene matches: 11. Reading from cysteine to phenylalanine, the CDR3 counts 15 amino acids. The entry retains the CDR3 DNA only, 45 bases that are in frame from base 1. According to the germline V gene (reference sequence), CDR1 reads LGHDT and CDR2 reads YNNKEL. The study was a case-control design nested within a healthcare worker cohort in London, UK, with weekly nasopharyngeal swab PCR tests and blood sampling. Healthcare workers were enrolled in the week of the UK lockdown, from 23 to 31 March 2020, and were followed every week for up to roughly 16 weeks. Library construction relied on 5' RACE. The sequencer listed for this sample is NextSeq 500. Unique molecular identifiers were attached to individual cDNA molecules in the TCR library protocol so that sequencing error and PCR bias could be corrected. Both TCR alpha and beta chains were sequenced, and tight co-correlation was observed between alpha and beta sequence abundances in each sample. In the paper's pipeline: V gene, J gene and CDR3 annotation of TCR sequences was performed with Decombinator V4. TCRs were defined as expanded if a significant change between any two time points was detected under a Poisson model with p below 0.0001. TCR abundances were normalised to the total number of TCRs sequenced per sample and expressed as counts per million. MAIT TCRs were defined by TRAV1-2 paired with TRAJ12, TRAJ20 or TRAJ33, and iNKT TCRs by TRAV10 paired with TRAJ18. VDJdb, accessed on 1 November 2021, was searched for TCRs annotated for CMV, EBV and SARS-CoV-2, and TCRs annotated for more than one antigen were excluded. TCRdb reran the public reads through fastp at Q25 and MiXCR, keeping productive beta chains. Records with the same CDR3 protein are collapsed into one entry carrying the most frequent genes and DNA. TCRdb, rather than the study authors, made the V and J calls. The table for this sample lists 55,000 to 65,000 distinct CDR3 sequences; about 10% of them were counted only once. In total, the top ten clones hold 6.5% of the sample.

The rearranged chain carries TRBV3-1 and TRBJ2-7, with 8 bases aligning to TRBD2. Material for sequencing was whole blood. This receptor was identified in an adult who was a healthcare worker with PCR-confirmed SARS-CoV-2 infection or an uninfected control (not recorded which). The DNA is TGTGCCAGCAGCCGGCCGGGGGGGCCAACATCCGAGCAGTACTTC. This is translated as CASSRPGGPTSEQYF.